This T cell receptor (beta chain) comes out of a study of post-analysis software for immune sequencing data (dated by TCRdb to about 2015). In terms of the full investigation: Recorded disease courses included relapsing-remitting, secondary progressive and progressive-relapsing multiple sclerosis, with some patients lacking subtype annotation. A subset of samples was prepared in parallel using single-end sample barcoding, then pooled and co-amplified after Illumina adapter ligation. Patient repertoires were compared against over ten previously published healthy control repertoires from donors aged roughly 6 to 28 years. The investigation overall reported the following: Strong co-clustering of samples prepared in the same batch was shown by direct clustering with F measure, prompting a batch-effect correction. Patients showed significantly higher frequencies than controls for five TRBV segments, among them TRBV5-6, TRBV5-1 and TRBV20-1. The multiple sclerosis patient group was slightly younger than the control group. Normalized Chao1 diversity was significantly lower in multiple sclerosis patients than controls, suggesting substantial peripheral T-cell clonal expansion.

Per the germline V gene (reference sequence), DFQATT is the CDR1 and SNEGSKA is the CDR2. Cut back by 0 bases and 3 bases, the V and J ends lie 12 bases apart. The CDR3 runs 15 amino acids, cysteine and phenylalanine included. Here the CDR3 DNA is all that survives: 45 bases in frame from base 1. The library was made by PCR. TCRdb shows the sequencer as Illumina HiSeq 2500. To reduce PCR and sequencing biases, unique molecular identifiers were built into the TCR beta cDNA libraries. Some 500,000 cDNA molecules were obtained for every 1 to 10 million input T cells, so each molecule roughly corresponded to one T cell. Patient libraries were prepared and sequenced with the same protocol used for the earlier healthy control dataset. Samples belonging to the same batch were prepared together, multiplexed and sequenced on a shared HiSeq lane. The authors processed their data as follows. MIGEC handled the raw barcoded reads, throwing out single-read molecular identifier groups before consensus assembly and CDR3 extraction. Clonotype tables were post-analysed with VDJtools, and diversity was normalized by down-sampling all datasets to the smallest sample size. Repertoire overlap clustering matched CDR3 amino acid but not nucleotide sequences to correct batch-related cross-sample contamination. TCRdb's own reprocessing of the public reads used fastp at Q25 and MiXCR and kept productive beta chains. Rows merge per CDR3 protein into single entries with the most common DNA and genes. The V and J calls and clone size are TCRdb's, not the authors'. The sample table lists 750,000 to 950,000 distinct CDR3 sequences, about 45% of them with a count of one. The top ten constitute roughly 4.4% of the sample.

TCR beta repertoires were profiled from peripheral blood of under 15 young patients with multiple sclerosis to demonstrate the VDJtools post-analysis software. The multiple sclerosis patients were children and adolescents ranging in age from about 6 to 17 years. This clonotype was counted a few times. This receptor's antigen is unknown. The sample holds no much larger clone one base away, and base qualities are not on file. This sequence was found in a girl aged 5-17 years with multiple sclerosis. In this chain, TRBV20-1 is recombined with TRBJ2-1; tentative D gene TRBD2, with 5 bases matching. Sequencing input: blood. CDR3 reads: CSARDGSLNYNEQFF. The DNA sequence follows: TGCAGTGCTAGAGATGGGAGCCTCAACTACAATGAGCAGTTCTTC.